A single sample gave rise to the 10 T cell receptor beta chains below, sequenced in a study of beta chain features in type 1 diabetes. Study-wide results and limits: Significant though moderate, a shortening of TCRB CDR3s appeared in all four CD4+ subsets of Type 1 diabetes patients.

No antigens are known for them. Every isolated RNA sample was fully reverse transcribed, so sequencing captured expressed TCRB transcripts. Using immunoSEQ multiplex PCR, the repertoire was profiled, and TCRdb retains in-frame clones only, with some absent. This sample yields more than 200,000 clones, of which 16% are seen a single time; more than 0.075% belongs to the top ten. The specimen was naive CD4+ T cells from blood. These TCRs come from a man between 25 and 39 years old with type 1 diabetes.

CDR3 in amino acids: CASSKDRGLRTDTQYF. The CDR3 nucleotides read TGCGCCAGCAGCAAGGACAGGGGACTACGCACAGATACGCAGTATTTT. The genes are TRBV5-1 and TRBJ2-3; 9 bases fit TRBD1. J lost 1 base, V lost 4 bases, and 7 bases had no gene match. The CDR3 spans 16 residues. CDR1 is SGHRS and CDR2 is YFSETQ in the germline V gene. The full variable domain, completed using reference TRBV5-1 and TRBJ2-3, is KAGVTQTPRYLIKTRGQQVTLSCSPISGHRSVSWYQQTPGQGLQFLFEYFSETQRNKGNFPGRFSGRQFSNSRSEMNVSTLELGDSALYLCASSKDRGLRTDTQYFGPGTRLTVL.

The V and J genes are TRBV29-1 and TRBJ2-3; 8 nucleotides line up with TRBD2. The CDR3 runs to 14 residues. Trimming took 2 bases from V and 4 from J; bases not matched to a gene: 5. Germline CDR1 reads SQVTM; CDR2 reads ANQGSEA. The CDR3 region has the DNA TGCAGCGTTGAATTAAGCGGGAGTGCAGATACGCAGTATTTT. It codes for CSVELSGSADTQYF.

This clone was counted only a few times. The V and J genes are TRBV20-1 and TRBJ2-4; D is unclear. This CDR3 spans 10 amino acids. The germline CDR1 and CDR2 sequences are DFQATT and SNEGSKA (reference sequence). Deletions cut 4 bases from V and 5 bases from J, with 3 bases between. The CDR3 bases are TGCAGTGCTATGGAAAACATTCAGTACTTC. It encodes CSAMENIQYF.

This clone turned up a few times. V and J are TRBV7-2 and TRBJ2-1; D might be TRBD2 (6 bases). Germline V CDR1 and CDR2: SGHTA, FQGNSA. V lost 1 base and J lost 3, with 10 bases in between. This CDR3 spans 15 amino acids. CDR3 DNA: TGTGCCAGCAGCTTAGGTAGCGGTAACTACAATGAGCAGTTCTTC. As protein: CASSLGSGNYNEQFF.

The table lists this clone with a few counts. The V call is TRBV5-6, the J call TRBJ2-6, with TRBD1 matching 8 bases. This CDR3 has 17 amino acids. Germline CDR1 reads SGHDT; CDR2 reads YYEEEE. V lost 4 bases and J lost 1; bases outside the gene matches: 7. CDR3 loop: CASSPGDRTSGANVLTF. Written as DNA, the CDR3 is TGTGCCAGCAGCCCCGGGGACAGGACATCTGGGGCCAACGTCCTGACTTTC.

The rearrangement joins TRBV1 to TRBJ2-1. TRBV1 is reported as a pseudogene. The CDR3 spans 17 residues. CDR3 region: CTSSPGDFGNPYNEQFF. The CDR3 nucleotides read TGCACCAGCAGCCCAGGGGACTTTGGAAATCCCTACAATGAGCAGTTCTTC.

The rearrangement uses TRBV29-1 and TRBJ1-2; 10 bases are a match to TRBD1. There are 12 residues in the CDR3. V shed 4 bases, J shed 8 bases, and the junction held 4 bases outside the gene matches. Germline CDR1 is SQVTM and CDR2 is ANQGSEA. CDR3 coding DNA: TGCAGCGTTGGACAGGGGGCGAGAGGCTACACCTTC. Encoded protein: CSVGQGARGYTF. Together with reference TRBV29-1 and TRBJ1-2, the CDR3 gives the full variable domain: SAVISQKPSRDICQRGTSLTIQCQVDSQVTMMFWYRQQPGQSLTLIATANQGSEATYESGFVIDKFPISRPNLTFSTLTVSNMSPEDSSIYLCSVGQGARGYTFGSGTRLTVV.

This clone was recorded a few times. This rearrangement joins TRBV7-2 to TRBJ2-1; no clear D gene. The CDR3 runs 15 residues. Trimming pared 8 bases from V and 0 bases from J, leaving 14 bases between. CDR1 SGHTA and CDR2 FQGNSA come from the germline V gene. The CDR3 loop reads CASGKRTNSYNEQFF. The CDR3 DNA follows: TGTGCCAGCGGCAAACGGACGAACTCCTACAATGAGCAGTTCTTC.

V and J are TRBV7-2 and TRBJ2-7, with TRBD1 matching 8 bases. Germline V lookup: CDR1 SGHTA, CDR2 FQGNSA. Germline trimming cut 8 bases from V and 4 bases from J; bases unmatched to any gene: 13. The CDR3 consists of 15 residues. CDR3: CASSTRVGQVYEQYF. The CDR3 DNA reads as TGTGCCAGCTCCACAAGGGTGGGACAGGTTTACGAGCAGTACTTC. Based on the CDR3 plus reference TRBV7-2 and TRBJ2-7, the full variable domain is GAGVSQSPSNKVTEKGKDVELRCDPISGHTALYWYRQSLGQGLEFLIYFQGNSAPDKSGLPSDRFSAERTGGSVSTLTIQRTQQEDSAVYLCASSTRVGQVYEQYFGPGTRLTVT.

V gene TRBV9 combines with J gene TRBJ2-7; 13 nucleotides line up with TRBD2. Trimming took 1 base from V and 3 from J; bases not matched to a gene: 4. CDR3 length: 16 residues. Germline V CDR1 and CDR2: SGDLS, YYNGEE. The chain's CDR3 is CASSVPGTSGIYEQYF. The CDR3 DNA sequence: TGTGCCAGCAGCGTACCCGGGACTAGCGGGATCTACGAGCAGTACTTC.